One sample yielded the 31 T cell receptor beta chains listed below, sequenced in a study of T cells after yellow fever vaccination. TCRdb used MiXCR to reprocess the 5' RACE reads, holding one entry per CDR3 protein. The sample includes about 330,000 distinct CDR3 sequences, around 8.1% of them seen just once. The sequences come from PBMCs, collected about 49 days after the first yellow fever vaccination. These TCRs come from a man between 18 and 29 years old who received the YFV17D yellow fever vaccine.

This clonotype came up many times. The CDR3 nucleotides read TGTGCCAGCAGTTCCCTATCCGGGACAGGGGTGGATGAGCAGTTCTTC. Amino acid sequence: CASSSLSGTGVDEQFF. This chain uses TRBV5-4 with TRBJ2-1, with TRBD1 identical over 10 bases. The germline V gene encodes CDR1 SGHNT and CDR2 YYREEE (reference sequence). Germline trimming cut 5 bases from V and 8 bases from J; bases unmatched to any gene: 13. This CDR3 contains 16 residues.

This clonotype was recorded many times. The chain links TRBV6-5 to TRBJ1-1; possible D gene TRBD1, 5 bases. The ends were cut back, 2 bases at V and 7 bases at J, with 17 bases in the middle. The CDR3 has 15 residues. Germline V gene data show CDR1 as MNHEY and CDR2 as SVGAGI. CDR3 bases: TGTGCCAGCAGTTACAGGGCAAGGGCGGGGGGTGAAGCTTTCTTT. As protein: CASSYRARAGGEAFF.

CDR3 DNA: TGTGCCAGCATGCCGGGACTAGATACAGATACGCAGTATTTT. Translated: CASMPGLDTDTQYF. The rearrangement joins TRBV6-1 to TRBJ2-3; 8 bases map to TRBD2. CDR1 is MNHNS, CDR2 SASEGT, per germline. CDR3 size: 14 residues. After removal of 7 bases from V and 3 bases from J, the junction contained 6 bases not matched to a gene.

The chain employs TRBV5-4 and TRBJ2-2, with a tentative D call TRBD1 (5 bases). This CDR3 has 13 amino acids. V was cut by 5 bases and J by 4 bases, with 9 bases left in between. Germline lookup yields CDR1 SGHNT and CDR2 YYREEE (reference sequence). In nucleotides, the CDR3 is TGTGCCAGCAGGACAGTCGGCACCGGGGAGCTGTTTTTT. Its translation: CASRTVGTGELFF.

V and J are TRBV5-1 and TRBJ1-5; 7 bases map to TRBD1. This CDR3 region has 15 residues. J was trimmed by 4 bases and V by 0 bases; bases with no gene match: 4. Germline values: CDR1 SGHRS, CDR2 YFSETQ. CDR3 sequence (DNA): TGCGCCAGCAGCTTGGGGACAGGACGGAATCAGCCCCAGCATTTT. The encoded protein is CASSLGTGRNQPQHF.

The chain recombines TRBV29-1 with TRBJ1-2, with no clear D. The V gene lost 7 bases and the J gene lost 2 bases, with 14 bases spanning the gap. This CDR3 is 13 amino acids long. Germline V gene sequence: CDR1 SQVTM, CDR2 ANQGSEA. As DNA, the CDR3 is TGCAGCGCCCCGAGTCAGGCCAACTATGGCTACACCTTC. It specifies CSAPSQANYGYTF.

V is TRBV11-2 and J is TRBJ2-3; 8 bases fit TRBD2. From germline, CDR1 is SGHAT and CDR2 FQNNGV. This CDR3 is 15 amino acids long. The trim removed 1 base at V and 8 bases at J, leaving 8 bases unmatched. The CDR3: CASSLVAGGLGTQYF. The CDR3 DNA is TGTGCCAGCAGCTTAGTTGCGGGGGGTCTCGGTACGCAGTATTTT.

Only a few counts were recorded for this clonotype. This CDR3 is CASTLTSYEQYV. CDR3 bases: TGTGCCAGCACCTTGACCTCCTACGAGCAGTACGTC. The chain has TRBV21-1 and TRBJ2-7. TRBV21-1 is noted as a pseudogene. The CDR3 consists of 12 residues.

The chain has TRBV11-1 and TRBJ1-1, with D possibly matching TRBD1 (6 bases). This CDR3 is 16 amino acids long. Germline assignment: CDR1 SGHAT and CDR2 FQDESV (reference sequence). Deletions cut 5 bases from V and 2 bases from J, with 18 bases between. The CDR3 nucleotides are TGTGCCAGCAGCCGGGGGGGGCCCTCGGGTAACACTGAAGCTTTCTTT. The encoded protein is CASSRGGPSGNTEAFF.

V is TRBV6-5 and J is TRBJ2-2; D remains ambiguous. CDR1 and CDR2 (germline): MNHEY, SVGAGI. The CDR3 runs 12 residues. Trimming shortened V by 6 bases and J by 4 bases, and 6 bases separated the two germline ends. In nucleotides, the CDR3 is TGTGCCAGCAGCACCGGCACCGGGGAGCTGTTTTTT. Its translation: CASSTGTGELFF.

In its sample, this clonotype was seen a few times. The V gene is TRBV5-1, the J gene TRBJ1-3; TRBD1 is a possible D gene (5 bases). The germline V gene encodes CDR1 SGHRS and CDR2 YFSETQ. The CDR3 sequence is 17 residues long. Trimming removed 4 bases from V and 0 bases from J, with 17 bases in between. In nucleotides, the CDR3 is TGCGCCAGCAGCCCGGGGGGACGGATAAACTCTGGAAACACCATATATTTT. Its protein is CASSPGGRINSGNTIYF.

This clonotype was detected only a few times. The chain links TRBV10-3 to TRBJ2-7; 8 nucleotides match TRBD1. With 0 bases clipped from V and 6 bases from J, the junction kept 4 bases outside the gene matches. This CDR3 comprises 14 residues. Germline values: CDR1 ENHRY, CDR2 SYGVKD. The CDR3 sequence: CAISESATGAEQYF. The CDR3 DNA reads as TGTGCCATCAGTGAGTCGGCGACAGGGGCCGAGCAGTACTTC.

This clonotype came up a few times. The V and J genes are TRBV4-1 and TRBJ2-1; D unresolved. With 2 bases removed from V and 9 bases from J, the gap between germline ends came to 5 bases. This CDR3 spans 11 amino acids. Germline CDR1 and CDR2: MGHRA and YSYEKL. The CDR3, as DNA: TGCGCCAGCAGCCAATATAGTGAGCAGTTCTTC. Translating gives CASSQYSEQFF.

This clonotype has only a few counts. The chain links TRBV27 to TRBJ2-7; tentative D call: TRBD1 (6 bases). Germline V gene data show CDR1 as MNHEY and CDR2 as SMNVEV (reference sequence). Trimming removed 4 bases at V and 6 bases at J, with 19 bases between. The CDR3 loop spans 15 amino acids. In DNA form, the CDR3 reads TGTGCCAGCAGTTCGCCGAGGGGGTCCAATGGCGAGCAGTACTTC. Translation gives CASSSPRGSNGEQYF.

This clonotype showed up many times. The J gene is TRBJ2-7, the V gene TRBV5-1; 9 nucleotides line up with TRBD2. This CDR3 is 15 amino acids long. The germline CDR1 and CDR2 sequences are SGHRS and YFSETQ. The junction had 8 bases not matched to a gene; V was cut back by 4 bases and J by 3 bases. The CDR3 coding sequence is TGCGCCAGCAGCGCCGGACTAGCGACCTTCTACGAGCAGTACTTC. Its protein is CASSAGLATFYEQYF.

This clonotype was found a few times. The chain joins TRBV5-4 to TRBJ2-7; a weak D match, TRBD1 (6 bases). Trimming shortened V by 4 bases and J by 2 bases, and 16 bases separated the two germline ends. The CDR3 length is 15 residues. Per germline, CDR1 SGHNT and CDR2 YYREEE (reference sequence). The chain's CDR3 is CASSHTGYGPYEQYF. The CDR3 DNA is TGTGCCAGCAGCCACACAGGGTACGGTCCCTACGAGCAGTACTTC.

There are a few counts of this clonotype. CDR3 in DNA: TGCGCCAGCAGCCAAGAGAAGCGGGGGGTAGGTTGGACCGGGGAGCTGTTTTTT. Translation gives CASSQEKRGVGWTGELFF. This rearrangement joins TRBV4-1 to TRBJ2-2; the match to TRBD2 covers 9 bases. There are 18 residues in the CDR3. V was pared by 0 bases and J by 5 bases, with 10 bases of the junction left unmatched. Germline assignment: CDR1 MGHRA and CDR2 YSYEKL.

The chain uses TRBV6-2 or TRBV6-3 and TRBJ1-1; D uncertain. CDR1 is MNHEY and CDR2 is SVGEGT in the germline V gene. V shed 8 bases and J shed 4 bases, with 14 bases lying between them. The CDR3 has 13 residues. This CDR3 reads CASQRLPVTEAFF. DNA for the CDR3: TGTGCCAGCCAAAGACTCCCCGTCACTGAAGCTTTCTTT.

In nucleotides, the CDR3 is TGTGCCAGCAGCCCGGGACAGGGGAGAAGTACTGAAGCTTTCTTT. Its translation is CASSPGQGRSTEAFF. The V call is TRBV12-3 or TRBV12-4, the J call TRBJ1-1, with 10 bases lining up with TRBD1. The J segment lost 5 bases and the V segment lost 6 bases, leaving 9 bases of the junction unmatched. The CDR3 length is 15 residues.

This clonotype showed up many times. The chain recombines TRBV5-1 with TRBJ2-4; no firm D call. V lost 6 bases to trimming and J lost 9 bases, with 16 bases between them. The CDR3 is 13 residues long. Germline V gene lookup returns CDR1 SGHRS and CDR2 YFSETQ. The DNA of the CDR3 is TGCGCCAGCACGTCTCCTAGTTCGCCCATTCAGTACTTC. Amino acid sequence: CASTSPSSPIQYF.

The J gene is TRBJ2-3, the V gene TRBV20-1; TRBD1 matches 7 bases. The J segment lost 0 bases and the V segment lost 5 bases, leaving 26 bases of the junction unmatched. Germline loops: CDR1 DFQATT, CDR2 SNEGSKA (reference sequence). This CDR3 contains 21 residues. The CDR3 sequence is CSAWTGQTGGLAVLSTDTQYF. The CDR3 nucleotides are TGCAGTGCTTGGACGGGACAGACCGGCGGTCTCGCCGTGTTGAGCACAGATACGCAGTATTTT.

This clonotype has a handful of counts. The chain recombines TRBV9 with TRBJ2-7; 7 bases are a match to TRBD2. Germline loops: CDR1 SGDLS, CDR2 YYNGEE. The V segment lost 3 bases and the J segment 2 bases; nucleotides outside the gene matches: 8. This CDR3 spans 15 amino acids. CDR3 nucleotides: TGTGCCAGCAGCGGGGGGGGAGGTTTCCCCTACGAGCAGTACTTC. Amino acids: CASSGGGGFPYEQYF.

This clonotype was counted between two and nine times. The V call is TRBV19, the J call TRBJ1-2, with unresolved D. In germline, CDR1 is LNHDA, CDR2 SQIVND (reference sequence). V shed 3 bases and J shed 0 bases, with 5 bases lying between them. The CDR3 length is 13 residues. The CDR3 protein is CASSISANYGYTF. CDR3 DNA sequence: TGTGCCAGTAGTATCTCGGCTAACTATGGCTACACCTTC.

The V call is TRBV7-2, the J call TRBJ2-5; the D call may be TRBD1 or TRBD2 (5 bases each). CDR1 and CDR2 (germline): SGHTA, FQGNSA. The CDR3 loop spans 15 amino acids. The V end lost 1 base, the J end lost 6 bases, and 15 bases lay between the germline ends. CDR3 DNA sequence: TGTGCCAGCAGCTTAGAACAGGCCACTAGGCAGACCCAGTACTTC. Protein sequence: CASSLEQATRQTQYF.

V gene TRBV19 combines with J gene TRBJ1-1, with D tentatively TRBD1 (6 bases). Trimming pared 7 bases from V and 6 bases from J, leaving 21 bases between. Germline V gives CDR1 LNHDA, CDR2 SQIVND (reference sequence). CDR3 length equals 15 residues. The CDR3 DNA follows: TGTGCCAGTAAAACTCCGGGACACGAAACGTCTGAAGCTTTCTTT. This codes for CASKTPGHETSEAFF.

This clonotype was picked up a small number of times. V gene TRBV24-1 combines with J gene TRBJ2-3, with TRBD2 as a possible D gene (5 bases). Germline values: CDR1 KGHDR, CDR2 SFDVKD. There are 12 residues in the CDR3. With 4 bases removed from V and 6 bases from J, the gap between germline ends came to 7 bases. The DNA for the CDR3 is TGTGCCACCAGTGACCGGACTGATACGCAGTATTTT. This sequence encodes CATSDRTDTQYF.

This clonotype was observed a few times. This chain connects TRBV4-3 to TRBJ2-3; no definite D call. This CDR3 is 15 amino acids long. The germline V gene has CDR1 LGHNA and CDR2 YSLEER. V lost 0 bases and J 3 bases, leaving 10 bases between the germline ends. CDR3 in amino acids: CASSQDIGRTDTQYF. The DNA of the CDR3 is TGCGCCAGCAGCCAAGATATAGGGCGGACAGATACGCAGTATTTT.

This clonotype was counted a few times. The chain recombines TRBV29-1 with TRBJ2-7; no definite D call. CDR3 length: 9 residues. CDR1 and CDR2 (germline): SQVTM, ANQGSEA. V was shortened by 8 bases and J by 7 bases, with 9 bases between the two germline ends. The CDR3 nucleotides read TGCAGCCTCCGTCGGGAGCAGTACGTC. This codes for CSLRREQYV.

This chain connects TRBV19 to TRBJ1-1; D ambiguous. This CDR3 spans 14 amino acids. Per germline, CDR1 LNHDA and CDR2 SQIVND (reference sequence). The germline V and J ends were trimmed by 6 bases and 1 base, with 12 bases remaining between them. CDR3 residues: CASRSRARNTEAFF. CDR3 nucleotide sequence: TGTGCCAGTAGATCCCGGGCCAGGAACACTGAAGCTTTCTTT.

CDR3 DNA sequence: TGCGCCAGCAGCTTGGGGGTTGGGGCAGGGGGCGATGAGCAGTTCTTC. Its translation is CASSLGVGAGGDEQFF. The chain recombines TRBV5-1 with TRBJ2-1; 8 bases fit TRBD1. V lost 0 bases, J lost 8 bases, and 10 bases stayed unmatched. CDR3 length: 16 amino acids. Germline V lookup: CDR1 SGHRS, CDR2 YFSETQ.

The rearrangement joins TRBV7-2 to TRBJ1-1; D not certain. The CDR3 totals 15 residues. Trimming took 1 base from V and 1 from J, leaving 10 bases between them. Germline V gene data show CDR1 as SGHTA and CDR2 as FQGNSA. The CDR3 DNA is TGTGCCAGCAGCTTAGGGGATAAAAAGAACACTGAAGCTTTCTTT. Amino acid sequence: CASSLGDKKNTEAFF.